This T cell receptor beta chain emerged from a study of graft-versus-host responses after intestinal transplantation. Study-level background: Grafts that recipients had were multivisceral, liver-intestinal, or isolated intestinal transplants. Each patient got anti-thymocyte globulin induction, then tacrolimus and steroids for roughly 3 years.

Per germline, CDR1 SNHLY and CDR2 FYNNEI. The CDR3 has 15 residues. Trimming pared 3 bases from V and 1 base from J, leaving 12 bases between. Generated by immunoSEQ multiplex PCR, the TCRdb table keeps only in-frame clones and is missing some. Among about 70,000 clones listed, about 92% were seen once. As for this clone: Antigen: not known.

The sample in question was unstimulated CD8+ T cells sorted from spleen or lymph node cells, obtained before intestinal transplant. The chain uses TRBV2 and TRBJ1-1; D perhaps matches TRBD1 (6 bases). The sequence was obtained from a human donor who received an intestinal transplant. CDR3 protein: CASSDPTGANTEAFF. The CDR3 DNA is TGTGCCAGCAGTGATCCGACAGGCGCGAACACTGAAGCTTTCTTT.